This record covers a single T cell receptor (beta chain). Its cognate antigen is unknown. These data come from a study of cytomegalovirus exposure and HLA in healthy donors. On the study more broadly: Within an early data release were about 85 million unique TCRs drawn from HLA-typed donors.

Germline-derived CDR1 and CDR2 are MNHEY and SVGAGI. The CDR3 has 12 residues. With 60 Vbeta and 13 Jbeta primers, the PCR was carried out. Clones were read by immunoSEQ multiplex PCR, and TCRdb kept only the in-frame ones, dropping some. The sample has tens of thousands of clones; 76% are singletons. Study findings and constraints: The authors considered a cluster of highly shared sequence variants likely to be a sequencing artifact.

The chain joins TRBV6-5 to TRBJ2-5, with D possibly being TRBD1 (6 bases). The tail of the sequence fits TRBJ2-7 better, so the J call may be wrong. This clonotype was sampled from a male donor in good health and CMV-seronegative. Sequenced sample: PBMCs. Here the CDR3 DNA reads TGTGCCAGCAGCCCACAGGGCTACGAGCAGTACTTC. Translating gives CASSPQGYEQYF.